One and the same sample provided the 19 T cell receptor beta chains below, sequenced in a study of T cell responses to AZD1222 COVID-19 vaccine. Here immunoSEQ multiplex PCR was the method, and the copy in TCRdb shows in-frame clones only, minus some. The repertoire holds under 130,000 clones, with 80% to 90% as singletons. The sample here was peripheral blood, taken 28 days after the second AZD1222 dose. The origin of the receptors is an adult who received the AZD1222 COVID-19 vaccine.

This clone turned up a few times. J is TRBJ1-5 and V is TRBV28; D uncertain. The length of the CDR3 is 18 residues. Trimming left V 3 bases short and J 1 base short, with 19 bases between. The V gene's germline CDR1 is MDHEN and CDR2 SYDVKM. The CDR3 protein is CASSLGIHPALSNQPQHF. The CDR3 DNA sequence: TGTGCCAGCAGTTTGGGAATACACCCCGCATTGAGCAATCAGCCCCAGCATTTT.

The chain employs TRBV5-1 and TRBJ1-2; TRBD1 matches 7 bases. The J segment lost 3 bases and the V segment lost 5 bases, leaving 4 bases of the junction unmatched. Germline CDR1 and CDR2: SGHRS and YFSETQ. This CDR3 comprises 13 residues. CDR3 loop: CASRDGTDYGYTF. For the CDR3, the DNA is TGCGCCAGCAGGGACGGGACAGACTATGGCTACACCTTC.

This sequence joins TRBV9 and TRBJ2-3; 7 bases are a match to TRBD2. From germline, CDR1 is SGDLS and CDR2 YYNGEE. V gave up 2 bases and J gave up 4 bases; unmatched junction bases: 7. The CDR3 has 15 amino acids. The CDR3 DNA follows: TGTGCCAGCAGCGTCCGGGACTACCCCCCAGATACGCAGTATTTT. It translates to CASSVRDYPPDTQYF.

The chain links TRBV27 to TRBJ2-3; tentatively, D is TRBD1 (5 bases). The length of the CDR3 is 13 residues. Germline V gene sequence: CDR1 MNHEY, CDR2 SMNVEV (reference sequence). V dropped 7 bases and J dropped 5 bases, with 13 bases sitting between them. CDR3: CASTRRVGDTQYF. CDR3 bases: TGTGCCAGCACCCGCAGGGTGGGAGATACGCAGTATTTT.

The sample holds many counts of this clone. This rearrangement joins TRBV6-5 to TRBJ2-7, with D maybe TRBD1 (5 bases). The CDR3 runs 12 residues. V lost 9 bases and J 0 bases, leaving 9 bases between the germline ends. The V gene's germline CDR1 is MNHEY and CDR2 SVGAGI. The CDR3 spells CASRGSSYEQYF. Here the CDR3 DNA reads TGTGCCAGTAGGGGTAGCTCCTACGAGCAGTACTTC.

The chain is built from TRBV7-9 and TRBJ2-3; 8 bases fit TRBD2. The V segment lost 7 bases and the J segment 0 bases; nucleotides outside the gene matches: 6. The CDR3 length is 15 residues. Germline V CDR1 and CDR2: SEHNR, FQNEAQ (reference sequence). DNA for the CDR3: TGTGCCAGCACCTCGGGGGGGTGGAGCACAGATACGCAGTATTTT. Translated, it gives CASTSGGWSTDTQYF.

The chain has TRBV18 and TRBJ2-7, with TRBD2 as a possible D gene (7 bases). Trimming took 3 bases from V and 4 from J, leaving 13 bases between them. The CDR3 length is 14 residues. The germline CDR1 and CDR2 sequences are KGHSH and LQKENI. The CDR3, as DNA: TGTGCCAGCTCACCCAGTGCGGGGGCATACGAGCAGTACTTC. As protein: CASSPSAGAYEQYF.

The chain carries TRBV15 and TRBJ2-7, with TRBD2 matching over 10 bases. Germline loops: CDR1 LNHNV, CDR2 YYDKDF (reference sequence). CDR3 size: 17 residues. J lost 1 base, V lost 1 base, and 7 bases had no gene match. The CDR3 bases are TGTGCCACCAGCAGAGGCTCTAGCGGGAGCGTTTCCTACGAGCAGTACTTC. Its protein is CATSRGSSGSVSYEQYF. Supplemented by reference TRBV15 and TRBJ2-7, the full variable domain reads DAMVIQNPRYQVTQFGKPVTLSCSQTLNHNVMYWYQQKSSQAPKLLFHYYDKDFNNEADTPDNFQSRRPNTSFCFLDIRSPGLGDTAMYLCATSRGSSGSVSYEQYFGPGTRLTVT.

The gene calls are TRBV28 and TRBJ2-7; D might be TRBD2 (5 bases). The CDR3 extends over 14 amino acids. CDR1 is MDHEN, CDR2 SYDVKM, per germline. Deletions cut 5 bases from V and 4 bases from J, with 15 bases between. CDR3 region: CASSRPQLGYEQYF. CDR3 DNA: TGTGCCAGCAGTCGACCCCAACTAGGGTACGAGCAGTACTTC.

The rearrangement joins TRBV29-1 to TRBJ2-7; a possible D gene is TRBD1 (7 bases). V was cut by 5 bases and J by 3 bases, with 14 bases left in between. This CDR3 is 13 amino acids long. Germline-derived CDR1 and CDR2 are SQVTM and ANQGSEA. The CDR3: CSVSRGQLYEQYF. The CDR3 DNA follows: TGCAGCGTTTCGCGGGGACAGCTCTACGAGCAGTACTTC.

The chain employs TRBV12-3 or TRBV12-4 and TRBJ1-1; D not certain. The CDR3 consists of 12 residues. V was cut by 6 bases and J by 0 bases, with 5 bases left in between. CDR3 bases: TGTGCCAGCAGCCGGTTGAACACTGAAGCTTTCTTT. Amino acids: CASSRLNTEAFF.

This chain joins TRBV6-1 and TRBJ2-7; the D gene could be TRBD1 or TRBD2 (5 bases each). The length of the CDR3 is 15 residues. V dropped 5 bases and J dropped 2 bases, with 16 bases sitting between them. Germline-derived CDR1 and CDR2 are MNHNS and SASEGT. The CDR3 spells CASSTRWQGAYEQYF. The CDR3 DNA follows: TGTGCCAGCAGTACGAGGTGGCAGGGAGCCTACGAGCAGTACTTC.

This chain links TRBV2 with TRBJ2-2; D unresolved. V lost 2 bases, J lost 4 bases, and 5 bases lay in between. The CDR3 consists of 13 residues. CDR1 and CDR2 from the germline V gene are SNHLY and FYNNEI. The CDR3 loop reads CASSERATGELFF. The CDR3 DNA reads TGTGCCAGCAGTGAACGGGCCACCGGGGAGCTGTTTTTT.

The CDR3 nucleotides are TGCGCCAGCAGCTACGGACAGGGGGGCACAGATACGCAGTATTTT. Encoded protein: CASSYGQGGTDTQYF. The rearrangement links TRBV5-1 to TRBJ2-3, with TRBD1 identical over 10 bases. The CDR3 covers 15 residues. V was pared by 3 bases and J by 1 base, with 2 bases of the junction left unmatched. Germline values: CDR1 SGHRS, CDR2 YFSETQ.

The CDR3 DNA reads TGTGCCAGCGGGGACGGGAGGGGCTATGGCTACACCTTC. It codes for CASGDGRGYGYTF. The V and J genes are TRBV27 and TRBJ1-2; D possibly corresponds to TRBD1 (5 bases). Trimming took 8 bases from V and 4 from J, leaving 14 bases between them. This CDR3 contains 13 residues. The V gene's germline CDR1 is MNHEY and CDR2 SMNVEV (reference sequence).

V usage is TRBV27 and J usage is TRBJ2-3; D is undetermined. The germline V and J ends were trimmed by 2 bases and 5 bases, with 11 bases remaining between them. The CDR3 totals 14 residues. Per germline, CDR1 MNHEY and CDR2 SMNVEV (reference sequence). CDR3 coding DNA: TGTGCCAGCAGTTTAGGCCAGGCCAAAGATACGCAGTATTTT. Translation gives CASSLGQAKDTQYF.

This chain joins TRBV7-9 and TRBJ1-2; 8 bases match TRBD1. The CDR3 is 13 residues long. The ends lost 5 bases at V and 8 bases at J; junction bases unmatched: 7. Germline V gene lookup returns CDR1 SEHNR and CDR2 FQNEAQ (reference sequence). CDR3 DNA: TGTGCCAGCAGCCCGACAGGGGTAGGAGGCTACACCTTC. Translating gives CASSPTGVGGYTF.

Details on this clone: The identical CDR3 is also encoded by other nucleotide sequences in the sample. The V and J genes are TRBV7-3 and TRBJ2-2; TRBD2 agrees at 8 bases. V shed 1 base, J shed 2 bases, and the junction held 0 bases outside the gene matches. Germline V gene lookup returns CDR1 SGHTA and CDR2 FQGTGA. The CDR3 has 15 residues. The CDR3 protein is CASSLIAGNTGELFF. In nucleotides, the CDR3 is TGTGCCAGCAGCTTAATAGCGGGAAACACCGGGGAGCTGTTTTTT.

The chain joins TRBV7-9 to TRBJ1-1; D remains unclear. The CDR3 runs 13 residues. V lost 1 base, J lost 4 bases, and 7 bases lay in between. Germline loops: CDR1 SEHNR, CDR2 FQNEAQ (reference sequence). DNA for the CDR3: TGTGCCAGCAGCTTAGAAATGAGCACTGAAGCTTTCTTT. It is translated as CASSLEMSTEAFF.